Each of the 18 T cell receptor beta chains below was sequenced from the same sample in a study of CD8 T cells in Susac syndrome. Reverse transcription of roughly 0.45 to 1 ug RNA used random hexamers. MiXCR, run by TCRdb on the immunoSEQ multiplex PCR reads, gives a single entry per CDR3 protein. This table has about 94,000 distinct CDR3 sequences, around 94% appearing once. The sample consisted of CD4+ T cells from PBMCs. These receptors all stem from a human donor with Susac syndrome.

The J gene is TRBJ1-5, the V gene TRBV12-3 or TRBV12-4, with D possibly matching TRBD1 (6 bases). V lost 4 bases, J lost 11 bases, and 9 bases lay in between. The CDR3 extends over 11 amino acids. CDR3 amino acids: CASSSGTTQHF. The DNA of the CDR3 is TGTGCCAGCAGTTCCGGGACAACCCAGCATTTT.

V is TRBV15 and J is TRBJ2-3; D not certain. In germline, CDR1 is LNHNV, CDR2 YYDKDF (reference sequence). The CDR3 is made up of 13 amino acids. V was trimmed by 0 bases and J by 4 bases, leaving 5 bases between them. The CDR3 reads CATSRDPADTQYF. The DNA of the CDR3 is TGTGCCACCAGCAGAGATCCAGCAGATACGCAGTATTTT.

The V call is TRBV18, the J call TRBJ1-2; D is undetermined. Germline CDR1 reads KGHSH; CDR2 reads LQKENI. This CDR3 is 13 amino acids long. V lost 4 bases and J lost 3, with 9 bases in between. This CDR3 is CASSQTEDYGYTF. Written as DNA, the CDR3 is TGTGCCAGCTCACAAACAGAAGACTATGGCTACACCTTC.

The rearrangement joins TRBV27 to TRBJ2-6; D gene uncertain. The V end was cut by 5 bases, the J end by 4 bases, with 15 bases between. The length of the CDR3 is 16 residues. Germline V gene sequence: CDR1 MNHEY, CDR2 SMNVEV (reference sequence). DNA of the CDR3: TGTGCCAGCAGTCGAATTCATCGGTCAGGGGCCAACGTCCTGACTTTC. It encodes CASSRIHRSGANVLTF.

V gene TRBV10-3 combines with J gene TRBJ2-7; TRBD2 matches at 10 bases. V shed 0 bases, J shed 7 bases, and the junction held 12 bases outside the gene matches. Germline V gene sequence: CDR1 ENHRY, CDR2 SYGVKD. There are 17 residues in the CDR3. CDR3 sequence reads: CAISESSGVAGGREQYF. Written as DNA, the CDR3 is TGTGCCATCAGTGAGTCTTCCGGGGTAGCGGGGGGCCGTGAGCAGTACTTC.

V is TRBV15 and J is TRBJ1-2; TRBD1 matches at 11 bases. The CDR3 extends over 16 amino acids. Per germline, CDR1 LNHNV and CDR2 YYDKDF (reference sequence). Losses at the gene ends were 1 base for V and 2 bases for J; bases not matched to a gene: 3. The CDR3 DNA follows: TGTGCCACCAGCAGAGGAGGACAGGGGGCAAACTATGGCTACACCTTC. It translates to CATSRGGQGANYGYTF.

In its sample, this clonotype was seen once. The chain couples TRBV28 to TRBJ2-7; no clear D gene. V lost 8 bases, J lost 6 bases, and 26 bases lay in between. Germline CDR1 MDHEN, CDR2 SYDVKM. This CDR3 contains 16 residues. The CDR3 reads CASHERSQVRTPEQYF. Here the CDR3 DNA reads TGTGCCAGCCATGAAAGATCCCAGGTCCGGACGCCCGAGCAGTACTTC.

The chain's CDR3 is CSARPGGFGELFF. For the CDR3, the DNA is TGCAGTGCTAGACCAGGGGGATTCGGGGAGCTGTTTTTT. The rearrangement uses TRBV20-1 and TRBJ2-2, with 7 nucleotides matching TRBD1. V lost 2 bases, J lost 7 bases, and 4 bases stayed unmatched. The CDR3 is made up of 13 amino acids. Germline CDR1 is DFQATT and CDR2 is SNEGSKA (reference sequence).

The CDR3 coding sequence is TGTGCCAGCAGCCCCCAGGGCCGGTATGGCTACACCTTC. This codes for CASSPQGRYGYTF. V is TRBV14 and J is TRBJ1-2; D might be TRBD1 (5 bases). The CDR3 covers 13 residues. V was shortened by 4 bases and J by 5 bases, with 11 bases between the two germline ends. Germline CDR1 SGHDN, CDR2 FVKESK.

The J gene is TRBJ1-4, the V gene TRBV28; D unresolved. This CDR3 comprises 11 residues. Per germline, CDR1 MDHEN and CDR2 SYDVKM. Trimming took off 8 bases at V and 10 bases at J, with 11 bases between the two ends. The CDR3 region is CASGNEAKLFF. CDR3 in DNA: TGTGCCAGCGGGAATGAAGCAAAACTGTTTTTT.

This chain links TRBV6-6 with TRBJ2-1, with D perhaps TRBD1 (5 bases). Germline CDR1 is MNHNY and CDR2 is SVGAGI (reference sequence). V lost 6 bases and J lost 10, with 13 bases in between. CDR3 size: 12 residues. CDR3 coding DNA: TGTGCCAGCAGACTCATGACAGAGGAGCAGTTCTTC. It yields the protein CASRLMTEEQFF.

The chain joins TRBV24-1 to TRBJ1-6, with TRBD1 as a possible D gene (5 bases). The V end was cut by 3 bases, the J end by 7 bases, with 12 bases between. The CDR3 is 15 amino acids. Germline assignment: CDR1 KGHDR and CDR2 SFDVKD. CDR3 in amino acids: CATSDRWDFNSPLHF. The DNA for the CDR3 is TGTGCCACCAGTGATAGATGGGACTTCAATTCACCCCTCCACTTT.

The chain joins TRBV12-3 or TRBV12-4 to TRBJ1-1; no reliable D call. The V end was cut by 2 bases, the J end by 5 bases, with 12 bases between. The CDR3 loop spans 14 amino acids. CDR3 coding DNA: TGTGCCAGCAGTTTAAGGAGGGAAAAGACTGAAGCTTTCTTT. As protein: CASSLRREKTEAFF.

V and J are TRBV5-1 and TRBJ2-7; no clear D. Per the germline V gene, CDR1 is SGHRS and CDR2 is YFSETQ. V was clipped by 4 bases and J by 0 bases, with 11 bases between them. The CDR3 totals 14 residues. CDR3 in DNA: TGCGCCAGCAGCCCCCGGACGGCCTCCTACGAGCAGTACTTC. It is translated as CASSPRTASYEQYF.

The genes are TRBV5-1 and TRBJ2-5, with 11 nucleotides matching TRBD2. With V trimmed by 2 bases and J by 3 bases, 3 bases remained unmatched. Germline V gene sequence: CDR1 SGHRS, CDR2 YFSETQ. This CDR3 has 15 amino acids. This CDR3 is CASSFLAGGEETQYF. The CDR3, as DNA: TGCGCCAGCAGCTTCCTAGCGGGGGGCGAAGAGACCCAGTACTTC.

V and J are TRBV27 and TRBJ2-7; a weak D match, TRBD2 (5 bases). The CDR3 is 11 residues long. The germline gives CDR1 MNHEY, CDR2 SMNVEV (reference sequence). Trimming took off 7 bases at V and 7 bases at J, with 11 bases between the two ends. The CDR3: CASNGVGEQYF. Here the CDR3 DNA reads TGTGCCAGCAACGGGGTGGGGGAGCAGTACTTC.

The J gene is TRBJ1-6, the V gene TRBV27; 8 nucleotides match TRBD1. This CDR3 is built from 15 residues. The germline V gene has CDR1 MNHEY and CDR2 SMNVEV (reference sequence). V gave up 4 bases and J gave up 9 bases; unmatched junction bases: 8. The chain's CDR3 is CASSSGQGNFSPLHF. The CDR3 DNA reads TGTGCCAGCAGTTCCGGACAGGGAAATTTTTCACCCCTCCACTTT.

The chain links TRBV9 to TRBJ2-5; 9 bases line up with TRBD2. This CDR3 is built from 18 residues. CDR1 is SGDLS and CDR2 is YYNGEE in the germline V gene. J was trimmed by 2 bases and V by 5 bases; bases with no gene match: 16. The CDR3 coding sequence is TGTGCCAGCAGTGTCGGGGGTAGCGGGGGAGGGACGCAAGAGACCCAGTACTTC. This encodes CASSVGGSGGGTQETQYF.